These 23 T cell receptor beta chains were sequenced from one sample in a study of graft-versus-host responses after intestinal transplantation. Generated by immunoSEQ multiplex PCR, the TCRdb table keeps only in-frame clones and is missing some. This sample carries some 11,000 clones, about four fifths of them seen once, and the ten largest clones take 50%. This sample comprised PBMCs, obtained roughly 130 days after transplant. These receptors originate from a human patient who received an intestinal transplant, so some T cells may come from the graft donor.

This clone has just one count. The chain employs TRBV2 and TRBJ2-7; tentatively, D is TRBD1 (6 bases). V lost 6 bases and J 2 bases, leaving 17 bases between the germline ends. CDR1 SNHLY and CDR2 FYNNEI come from the germline V gene. The CDR3 has 15 amino acids. The CDR3 DNA is TGTGCCAGCAGGACACCGGGACACTCCCCCTACGAGCAGTACTTC. Translation: CASRTPGHSPYEQYF.

The gene calls are TRBV27 and TRBJ2-1, with D possibly TRBD1 on 7 matching bases. The CDR3 is 13 residues long. With 4 bases removed from V and 7 bases from J, the gap between germline ends came to 11 bases. Germline values: CDR1 MNHEY, CDR2 SMNVEV (reference sequence). This chain's CDR3 is CASSWTGGNEQFF. Written as DNA, the CDR3 is TGTGCCAGCAGTTGGACAGGAGGGAATGAGCAGTTCTTC.

The chain is built from TRBV7-2 and TRBJ2-7; D remains ambiguous. V was shortened by 3 bases and J by 2 bases, with 8 bases between the two germline ends. CDR1 and CDR2 from the germline V gene are SGHTA and FQGNSA. The CDR3 totals 13 residues. The CDR3 DNA sequence: TGTGCCAGCAGCTTTACGAGTACCTACGAGCAGTACTTC. Amino acids: CASSFTSTYEQYF.

The chain carries TRBV7-9 and TRBJ2-3; 9 bases map to TRBD2. CDR3 size: 15 residues. Germline V CDR1 and CDR2: SEHNR, FQNEAQ (reference sequence). The V gene end was trimmed by 2 bases and the J gene end by 6 bases; junction bases not matched to a gene: 6. CDR3: CASSLLAGGTDTQYF. CDR3 DNA sequence: TGTGCCAGCAGCTTATTGGCGGGAGGGACGGATACGCAGTATTTT.

The DNA of the CDR3 is TGTGCCAGCAGCGTTACTAGCGATACGCAGTATTTT. Encoded protein: CASSVTSDTQYF. This chain joins TRBV7-8 and TRBJ2-3; TRBD2 might be the D (6 bases). Germline CDR1 and CDR2: SGHVS and FQNEAQ. V was clipped by 5 bases and J by 6 bases, with 9 bases between them. This CDR3 is built from 12 residues.

The chain is built from TRBV9 and TRBJ2-1, with 9 bases aligning to TRBD2. This CDR3 spans 15 amino acids. V was pared by 1 base and J by 8 bases, with 7 bases of the junction left unmatched. Germline loops: CDR1 SGDLS, CDR2 YYNGEE. This chain's CDR3 is CASSVLAGGADEQFF. The CDR3 DNA sequence: TGTGCCAGCAGCGTACTTGCGGGAGGGGCGGATGAGCAGTTCTTC.

The CDR3 DNA reads as TGTGCTAGTGGATCTGGACAGGGAGGGGCCTACGAGCAGTACTTC. This gives the protein CASGSGQGGAYEQYF. V is TRBV12-5 and J is TRBJ2-7; D might be TRBD1 (8 bases). The V end lost 6 bases, the J end lost 2 bases, and 17 bases lay between the germline ends. Germline V CDR1 and CDR2: LGHNT, FRNRAP. This CDR3 spans 15 amino acids. The complete variable domain, with remaining parts taken from reference TRBV12-5 and TRBJ2-7, reads DARVTQTPRHKVTEMGQEVTMRCQPILGHNTVFWYRQTMMQGLELLAYFRNRAPLDDSGMPKDRFSAEMPDATLATLKIQPSEPRDSAVYFCASGSGQGGAYEQYFGPGTRLTVT.

As regards this clone: Other nucleotide sequences in the sample specify the same CDR3. This chain joins TRBV6-5 and TRBJ1-2; weak D call: TRBD1 (5 bases). CDR3 length equals 13 residues. Germline V gene data show CDR1 as MNHEY and CDR2 as SVGAGI. V gave up 3 bases and J gave up 6 bases, with 11 bases separating them. The CDR3 reads CASSYGGMDGYTF. Here the CDR3 DNA reads TGTGCCAGCAGTTATGGGGGGATGGATGGCTACACCTTC.

As for this clone: Its ends do not fully match the called genes, so a read error is possible. The CDR3 coding sequence is TGTGCTAGCAGCACCGGGACAGGGGACACCGGGGAGCTGTTTTTT. Translating gives CASSTGTGDTGELFF. The rearrangement uses TRBV7-7 and TRBJ2-2, with 10 bases fitting TRBD1. Germline assignment: CDR1 SSHAT and CDR2 FNYEAQ (reference sequence). The CDR3 extends over 15 amino acids.

The rearrangement links TRBV18 to TRBJ1-2; a possible D gene is TRBD1 (5 bases). The CDR3 is 13 amino acids. The germline V gene encodes CDR1 KGHSH and CDR2 LQKENI. The V and J ends lost 7 bases and 8 bases respectively, with 17 bases between them. CDR3 sequence: CASFRGAGGGYTF. In DNA form, the CDR3 reads TGTGCCAGCTTTAGAGGGGCAGGCGGAGGCTACACCTTC.

The chain couples TRBV6-5 to TRBJ1-1, with 8 bases aligning to TRBD1. Germline V gives CDR1 MNHEY, CDR2 SVGAGI. The CDR3 has 16 amino acids. With 0 bases clipped from V and 5 bases from J, the junction kept 8 bases outside the gene matches. CDR3 DNA sequence: TGTGCCAGCAGTTACTCGTGGCAGGGGGCTGGGACTGAAGCTTTCTTT. Translated: CASSYSWQGAGTEAFF.

This clone came up a few times. The genes are TRBV28 and TRBJ1-6; TRBD1 might be the D (5 bases). The CDR3 loop spans 16 amino acids. The germline V and J ends were trimmed by 3 bases and 9 bases, with 18 bases remaining between them. Germline CDR1 is MDHEN and CDR2 is SYDVKM. The CDR3, as DNA: TGTGCCAGCAGTTTCCAGGGAGGCCCCCCTTCTTCACCCCTCCACTTT. Amino acid sequence: CASSFQGGPPSSPLHF.

This chain joins TRBV7-9 and TRBJ2-5, with D possibly TRBD2 on 5 matching bases. V was cut by 5 bases and J by 2 bases, with 15 bases left in between. Germline V lookup: CDR1 SEHNR, CDR2 FQNEAQ (reference sequence). The CDR3 runs to 15 residues. The CDR3 is CASSQAVGVQETQYF. Written as DNA, the CDR3 is TGTGCCAGCAGCCAAGCGGTTGGGGTTCAAGAGACCCAGTACTTC.

V and J are TRBV4-1 and TRBJ1-1; TRBD1 aligns across 8 bases. The germline V gene has CDR1 MGHRA and CDR2 YSYEKL. The CDR3 length is 16 residues. The V gene end was trimmed by 7 bases and the J gene end by 2 bases; junction bases not matched to a gene: 12. The CDR3: CASTTQEGQENTEAFF. The CDR3 bases are TGCGCCAGCACTACGCAGGAGGGACAGGAAAACACTGAAGCTTTCTTT.

V and J are TRBV27 and TRBJ2-6; D not resolved. Germline V gene sequence: CDR1 MNHEY, CDR2 SMNVEV (reference sequence). The length of the CDR3 is 13 residues. Trimming took 6 bases from V and 0 from J, leaving 3 bases between them. The CDR3 here is CASSLSGANVLTF. The CDR3 bases are TGTGCCAGCAGCCTCTCTGGGGCCAACGTCCTGACTTTC.

The DNA for the CDR3 is TGTGCCAGCAGCTCCCCGGTCCCTGGGAACACCGGGGAGCTGTTTTTT. Amino acid sequence: CASSSPVPGNTGELFF. The chain uses TRBV11-2 and TRBJ2-2; D not certain. With 4 bases removed from V and 1 base from J, the gap between germline ends came to 13 bases. The CDR3 length is 16 residues. Germline CDR1 and CDR2: SGHAT and FQNNGV.

The chain is built from TRBV15 and TRBJ2-1, with D perhaps assigned TRBD1 or TRBD2 (5 bases each). V was shortened by 0 bases and J by 2 bases, with 11 bases between the two germline ends. Germline CDR1 and CDR2: LNHNV and YYDKDF (reference sequence). CDR3 length: 16 residues. CDR3 nucleotide sequence: TGTGCCACCAGCAGAGATTTTGGGGGTACCTACAATGAGCAGTTCTTC. Translating it yields CATSRDFGGTYNEQFF.

The sample holds a few counts of this clone. This chain connects TRBV6-5 to TRBJ2-3; D is unclear. Germline lookup yields CDR1 MNHEY and CDR2 SVGAGI. This CDR3 contains 14 residues. V lost 0 bases and J lost 6, with 10 bases in between. CDR3 nucleotide sequence: TGTGCCAGCAGTTACTCGAACGGTTTGGATACGCAGTATTTT. It codes for CASSYSNGLDTQYF.

A single count supports this clone. This sequence joins TRBV5-1 and TRBJ2-7; the D gene is possibly TRBD1 (5 bases). V shed 1 base and J shed 2 bases, with 16 bases lying between them. This CDR3 is 16 amino acids long. CDR1 SGHRS and CDR2 YFSETQ come from the germline V gene. CDR3 in DNA: TGCGCCAGCAGCTTGAAAGGACAAGGGGTCCCCTACGAGCAGTACTTC. Protein product: CASSLKGQGVPYEQYF.

The chain carries TRBV7-9 and TRBJ2-7, with 10 bases that match TRBD2. Germline CDR1 SEHNR, CDR2 FQNEAQ (reference sequence). The CDR3 runs 15 residues. J lost 4 bases, V lost 3 bases, and 6 bases had no gene match. In DNA form, the CDR3 reads TGTGCCAGCAGCTTCGGCTCTAGCGGGGGATACGAGCAGTACTTC. Residues: CASSFGSSGGYEQYF.

The CDR3 bases are TGTGCCAGCAGTTTGGGAGTAGACTATGGCTACACCTTC. Translation: CASSLGVDYGYTF. The chain is built from TRBV27 and TRBJ1-2, with D hard to call. V was cut by 3 bases and J by 3 bases, with 8 bases left in between. The germline V gene encodes CDR1 MNHEY and CDR2 SMNVEV (reference sequence). This CDR3 is built from 13 residues.

The J gene is TRBJ2-5, the V gene TRBV5-1; D remains ambiguous. CDR1 is SGHRS and CDR2 is YFSETQ in the germline V gene. V lost 0 bases and J 5 bases, leaving 14 bases between the germline ends. CDR3 length: 15 amino acids. This chain's CDR3 is CASSLAFSPSETQYF. The CDR3 coding sequence is TGCGCCAGCAGCTTGGCCTTTTCACCTTCGGAGACCCAGTACTTC. Using reference TRBV5-1 and TRBJ2-5 for the parts outside the CDR3, the full variable domain is KAGVTQTPRYLIKTRGQQVTLSCSPISGHRSVSWYQQTPGQGLQFLFEYFSETQRNKGNFPGRFSGRQFSNSRSEMNVSTLELGDSALYLCASSLAFSPSETQYFGPGTRLLVL.

This clone was detected only a few times. The chain carries TRBV5-1 and TRBJ2-1, with D perhaps TRBD1 (6 bases). The CDR3 contains 13 residues. Germline CDR1 SGHRS, CDR2 YFSETQ. The ends were cut back, 4 bases at V and 7 bases at J, with 12 bases in the middle. CDR3 region: CASSPPGANEQFF. The DNA for the CDR3 is TGCGCCAGCAGCCCCCCAGGGGCAAATGAGCAGTTCTTC.